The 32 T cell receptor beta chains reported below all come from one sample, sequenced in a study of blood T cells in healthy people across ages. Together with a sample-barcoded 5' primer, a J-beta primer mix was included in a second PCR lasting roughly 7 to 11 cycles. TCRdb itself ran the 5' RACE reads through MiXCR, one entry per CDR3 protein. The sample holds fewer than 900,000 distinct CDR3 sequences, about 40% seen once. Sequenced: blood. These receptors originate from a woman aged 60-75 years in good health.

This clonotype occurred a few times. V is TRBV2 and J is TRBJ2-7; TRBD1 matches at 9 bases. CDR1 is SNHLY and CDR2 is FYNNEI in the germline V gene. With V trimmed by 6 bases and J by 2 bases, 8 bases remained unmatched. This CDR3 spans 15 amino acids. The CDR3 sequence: CASRALDRGAYEQYF. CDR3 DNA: TGTGCCAGCAGGGCCTTGGACAGGGGAGCCTACGAGCAGTACTTC.

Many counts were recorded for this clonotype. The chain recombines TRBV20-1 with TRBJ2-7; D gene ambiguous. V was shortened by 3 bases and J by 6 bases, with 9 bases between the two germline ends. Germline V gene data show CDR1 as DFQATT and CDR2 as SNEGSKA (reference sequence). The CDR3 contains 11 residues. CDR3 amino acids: CSARTASEQYF. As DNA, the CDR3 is TGCAGTGCTAGGACGGCCTCCGAGCAGTACTTC.

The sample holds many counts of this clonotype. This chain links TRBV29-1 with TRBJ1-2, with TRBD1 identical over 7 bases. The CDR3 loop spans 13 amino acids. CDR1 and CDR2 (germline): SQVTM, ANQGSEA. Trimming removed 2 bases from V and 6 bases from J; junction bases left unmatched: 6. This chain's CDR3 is CSVENQGGDGYTF. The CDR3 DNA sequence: TGCAGCGTTGAAAACCAGGGGGGGGATGGCTACACCTTC.

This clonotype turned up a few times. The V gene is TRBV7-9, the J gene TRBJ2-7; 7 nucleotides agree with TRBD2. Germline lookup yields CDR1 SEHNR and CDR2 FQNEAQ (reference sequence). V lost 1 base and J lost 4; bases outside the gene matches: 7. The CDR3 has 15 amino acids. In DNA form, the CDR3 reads TGTGCCAGCAGCTTAGGGGCCGCGCGGGGGTACGAGCAGTACTTC. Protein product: CASSLGAARGYEQYF. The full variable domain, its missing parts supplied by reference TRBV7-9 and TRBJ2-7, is DTGVSQNPRHKITKRGQNVTFRCDPISEHNRLYWYRQTLGQGPEFLTYFQNEAQLEKSRLLSDRFSAERPKGSFSTLEIQRTEQGDSAMYLCASSLGAARGYEQYFGPGTRLTVT.

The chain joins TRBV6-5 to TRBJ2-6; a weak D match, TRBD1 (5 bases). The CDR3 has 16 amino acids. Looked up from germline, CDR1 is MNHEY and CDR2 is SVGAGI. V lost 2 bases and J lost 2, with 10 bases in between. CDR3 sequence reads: CASSYEPTAGANVLTF. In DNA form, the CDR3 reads TGTGCCAGCAGTTACGAACCGACAGCTGGGGCCAACGTCCTGACTTTC.

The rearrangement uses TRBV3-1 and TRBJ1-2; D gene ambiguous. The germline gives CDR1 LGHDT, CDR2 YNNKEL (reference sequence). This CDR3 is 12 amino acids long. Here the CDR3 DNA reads TGTGCAACTGCTAACCCATCCGATCGCTACACCTTC. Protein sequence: CATANPSDRYTF.

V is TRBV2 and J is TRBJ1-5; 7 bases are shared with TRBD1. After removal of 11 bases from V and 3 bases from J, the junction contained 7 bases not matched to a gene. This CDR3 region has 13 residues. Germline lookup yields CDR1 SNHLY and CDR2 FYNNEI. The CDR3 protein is CAVAGTDNQPQHF. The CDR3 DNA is TGTGCCGTTGCCGGGACAGACAATCAGCCCCAGCATTTT.

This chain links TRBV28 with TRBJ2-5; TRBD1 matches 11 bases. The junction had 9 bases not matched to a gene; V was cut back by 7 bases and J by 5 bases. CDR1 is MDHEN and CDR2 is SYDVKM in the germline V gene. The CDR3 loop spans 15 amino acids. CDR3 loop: CASTLGQGGLETQYF. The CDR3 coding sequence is TGTGCCAGCACCCTGGGACAGGGGGGCTTGGAGACCCAGTACTTC.

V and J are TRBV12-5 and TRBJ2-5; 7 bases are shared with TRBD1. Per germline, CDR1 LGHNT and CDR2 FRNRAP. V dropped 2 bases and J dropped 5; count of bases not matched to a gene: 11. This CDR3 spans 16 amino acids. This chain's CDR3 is CASGLPRGTAKETQYF. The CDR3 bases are TGTGCTAGTGGTTTGCCACGAGGGACAGCCAAGGAGACCCAGTACTTC.

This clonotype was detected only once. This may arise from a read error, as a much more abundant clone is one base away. The CDR3 DNA reads as TGTGCCAGCAGCCTCACTAGCGTCAACAATGAGCAGTACTTC. It codes for CASSLTSVNNEQYF. This sequence joins TRBV11-1 and TRBJ2-5; 7 bases agree with TRBD2. J lost 11 bases, V lost 5 bases, and 14 bases had no gene match. The length of the CDR3 is 14 residues. Germline V CDR1 and CDR2: SGHAT, FQDESV (reference sequence).

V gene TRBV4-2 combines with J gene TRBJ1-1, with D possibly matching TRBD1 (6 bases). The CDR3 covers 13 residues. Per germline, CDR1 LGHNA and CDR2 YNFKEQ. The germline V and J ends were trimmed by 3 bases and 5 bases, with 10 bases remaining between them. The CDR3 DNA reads TGTGCCAGCAGCCAGGGGGCGGATACTGAAGCTTTCTTT. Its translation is CASSQGADTEAFF.

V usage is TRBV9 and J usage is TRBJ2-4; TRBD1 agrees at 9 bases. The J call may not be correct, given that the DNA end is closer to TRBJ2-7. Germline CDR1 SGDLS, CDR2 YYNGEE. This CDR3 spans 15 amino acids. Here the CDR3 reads CASSPGQGGLDEQYF. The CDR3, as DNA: TGTGCCAGCAGTCCGGGACAGGGAGGGCTGGACGAGCAGTACTTC.

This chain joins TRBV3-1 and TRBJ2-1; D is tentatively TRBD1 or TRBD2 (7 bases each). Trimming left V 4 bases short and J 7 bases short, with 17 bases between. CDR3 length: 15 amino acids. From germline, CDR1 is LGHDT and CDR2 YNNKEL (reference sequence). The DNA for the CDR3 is TGTGCCAGCAGCCCTCCCAGGGGGGGCCTGAATGAGCAGTTCTTC. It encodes CASSPPRGGLNEQFF.

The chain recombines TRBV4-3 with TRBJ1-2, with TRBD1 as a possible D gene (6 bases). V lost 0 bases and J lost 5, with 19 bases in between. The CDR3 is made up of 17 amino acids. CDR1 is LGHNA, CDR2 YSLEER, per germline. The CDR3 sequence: CASSQDSAQGLKYGYTF. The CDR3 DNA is TGCGCCAGCAGCCAAGATTCGGCGCAGGGGCTAAAGTATGGCTACACCTTC.

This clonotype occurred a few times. The CDR3 region has the DNA TGTGCCAGCATTTACAGGGTGGATAAGAAGAATGAGCAGTTCTTC. This sequence encodes CASIYRVDKKNEQFF. This chain joins TRBV12-3 or TRBV12-4 and TRBJ2-1, with D possibly being TRBD1 (6 bases). Deletions cut 7 bases from V and 7 bases from J, with 20 bases between. The CDR3 is made up of 15 amino acids.

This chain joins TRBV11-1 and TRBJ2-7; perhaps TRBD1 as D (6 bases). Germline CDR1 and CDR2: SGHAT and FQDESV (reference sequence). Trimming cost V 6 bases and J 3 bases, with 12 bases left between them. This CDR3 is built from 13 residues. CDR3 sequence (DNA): TGTGCCAGCAGACCGGACAGTCACTACGAGCAGTACTTC. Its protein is CASRPDSHYEQYF.

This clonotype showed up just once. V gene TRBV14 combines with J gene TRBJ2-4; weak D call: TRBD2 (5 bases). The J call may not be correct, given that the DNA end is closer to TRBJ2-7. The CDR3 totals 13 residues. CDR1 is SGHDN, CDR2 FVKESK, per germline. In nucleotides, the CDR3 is TGTGCCAGCAGCCAAGTTCGGGGTCACGAGCAGTACTTC. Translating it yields CASSQVRGHEQYF.

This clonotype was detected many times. CDR3 region: CASSGMGLAEPYYEQYF. CDR3 DNA sequence: TGTGCCAGCAGCGGGATGGGACTAGCGGAACCTTACTACGAGCAGTACTTC. The rearrangement joins TRBV7-2 to TRBJ2-7; the match to TRBD2 covers 11 bases. The germline V gene has CDR1 SGHTA and CDR2 FQGNSA. The CDR3 length is 17 residues. V lost 5 bases, J lost 3 bases, and 12 bases stayed unmatched.

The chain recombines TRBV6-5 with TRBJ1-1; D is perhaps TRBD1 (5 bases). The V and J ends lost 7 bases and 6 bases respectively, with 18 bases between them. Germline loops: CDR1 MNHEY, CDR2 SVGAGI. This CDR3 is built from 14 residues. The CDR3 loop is CASIGTGPRAEAFF. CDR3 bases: TGTGCCAGCATCGGGACGGGACCACGTGCTGAAGCTTTCTTT.

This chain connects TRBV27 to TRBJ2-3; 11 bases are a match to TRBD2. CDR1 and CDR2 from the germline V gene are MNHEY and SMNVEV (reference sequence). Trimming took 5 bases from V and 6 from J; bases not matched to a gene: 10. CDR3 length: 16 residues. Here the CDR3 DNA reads TGTGCCAGCAGTAGGGAGGGACTAGCGGTGGTGGATACGCAGTATTTT. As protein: CASSREGLAVVDTQYF.

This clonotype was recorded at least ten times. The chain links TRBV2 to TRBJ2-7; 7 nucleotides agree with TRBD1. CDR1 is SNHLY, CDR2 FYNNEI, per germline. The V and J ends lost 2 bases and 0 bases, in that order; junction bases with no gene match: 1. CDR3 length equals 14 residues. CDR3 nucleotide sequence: TGTGCCAGCAGTGAACAGGGGGACTCCTACGAGCAGTACTTC. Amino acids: CASSEQGDSYEQYF.

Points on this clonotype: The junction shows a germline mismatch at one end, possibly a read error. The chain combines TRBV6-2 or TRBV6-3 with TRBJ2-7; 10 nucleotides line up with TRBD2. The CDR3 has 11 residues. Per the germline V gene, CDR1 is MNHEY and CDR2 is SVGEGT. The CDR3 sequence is CASKLAGYLVF. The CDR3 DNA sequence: TGTGCCAGCAAACTAGCGGGATATCTGGTCTTC.

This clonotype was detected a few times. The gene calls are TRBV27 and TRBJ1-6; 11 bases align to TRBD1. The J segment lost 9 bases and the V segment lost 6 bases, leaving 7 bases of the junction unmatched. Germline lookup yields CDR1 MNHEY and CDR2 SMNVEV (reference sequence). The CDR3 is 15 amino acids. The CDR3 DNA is TGTGCCAGCAGCCCCGGGACAGGGGGTCGTTCACCCCTCCACTTT. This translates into CASSPGTGGRSPLHF.

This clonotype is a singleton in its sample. The CDR3 spells CASSLSGTGGRSEQYF. CDR3 coding DNA: TGTGCCAGCAGTTTATCAGGGACAGGGGGCCGGAGTGAGCAGTACTTC. The genes are TRBV28 and TRBJ2-5, with 12 bases fitting TRBD1. After removal of 1 base from V and 11 bases from J, the junction contained 11 bases not matched to a gene. The germline V gene encodes CDR1 MDHEN and CDR2 SYDVKM. There are 16 residues in the CDR3.

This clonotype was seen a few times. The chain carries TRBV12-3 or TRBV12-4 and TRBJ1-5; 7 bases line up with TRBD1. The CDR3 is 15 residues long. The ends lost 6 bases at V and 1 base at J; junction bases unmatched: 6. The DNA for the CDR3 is TGTGCCAGCAGAGGACAGGCCACCAGCAATCAGCCCCAGCATTTT. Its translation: CASRGQATSNQPQHF.

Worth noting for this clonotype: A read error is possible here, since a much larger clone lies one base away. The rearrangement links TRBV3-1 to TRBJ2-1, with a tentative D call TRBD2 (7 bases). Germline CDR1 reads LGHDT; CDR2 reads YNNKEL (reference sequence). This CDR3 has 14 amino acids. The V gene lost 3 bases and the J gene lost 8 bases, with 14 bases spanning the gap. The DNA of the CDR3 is TGTGCCAGCAGCCACACTAGCGAGGGGGATGAGCAGTTCTTC. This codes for CASSHTSEGDEQFF.

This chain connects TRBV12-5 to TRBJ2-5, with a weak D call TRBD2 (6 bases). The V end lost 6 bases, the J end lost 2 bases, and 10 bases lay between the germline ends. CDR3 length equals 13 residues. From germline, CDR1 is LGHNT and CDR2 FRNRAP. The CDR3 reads CASGSGLQETQYF. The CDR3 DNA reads TGTGCTAGTGGCAGCGGGTTGCAAGAGACCCAGTACTTC.

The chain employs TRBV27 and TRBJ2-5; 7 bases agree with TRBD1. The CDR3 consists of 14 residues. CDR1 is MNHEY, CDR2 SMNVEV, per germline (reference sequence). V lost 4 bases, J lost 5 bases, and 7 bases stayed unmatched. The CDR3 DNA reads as TGTGCCAGCAGTTCCCTACAGGGGTTGGAGACCCAGTACTTC. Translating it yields CASSSLQGLETQYF.

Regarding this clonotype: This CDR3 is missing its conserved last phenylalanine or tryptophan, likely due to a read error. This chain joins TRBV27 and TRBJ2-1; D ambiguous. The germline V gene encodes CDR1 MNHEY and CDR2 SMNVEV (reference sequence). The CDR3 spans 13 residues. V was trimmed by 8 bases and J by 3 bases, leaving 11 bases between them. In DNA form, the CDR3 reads TGTGCCAGCGCTATGAGCCTCTACAATGAGCAGTTCGTC. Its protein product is CASAMSLYNEQFV.

The CDR3 region is CASSLGFGGVNEQFF. CDR3 nucleotides: TGTGCCAGCAGCTTAGGATTCGGGGGGGTGAATGAGCAGTTCTTC. The chain links TRBV7-2 to TRBJ2-1, with 8 positions matching TRBD2. Germline V CDR1 and CDR2: SGHTA, FQGNSA. The CDR3 covers 15 residues. The trim removed 1 base at V and 7 bases at J, leaving 6 bases unmatched.

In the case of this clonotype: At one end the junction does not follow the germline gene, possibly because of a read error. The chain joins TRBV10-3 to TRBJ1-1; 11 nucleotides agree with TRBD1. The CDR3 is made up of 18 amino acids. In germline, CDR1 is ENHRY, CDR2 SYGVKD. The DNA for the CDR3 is TGTGCCATCAGTGAGTCGGGGACAGGGGGAATTTTGAACATTGAAGCTTTCTTT. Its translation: CAISESGTGGILNIEAFF.

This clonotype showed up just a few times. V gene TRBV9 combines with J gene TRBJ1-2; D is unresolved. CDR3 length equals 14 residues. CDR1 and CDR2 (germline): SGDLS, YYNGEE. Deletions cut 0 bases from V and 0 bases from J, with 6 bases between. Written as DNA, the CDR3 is TGTGCCAGCAGCGTAGGGGGTCCTAACTATGGCTACACCTTC. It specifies CASSVGGPNYGYTF.